This T cell receptor (beta chain) was recovered during a study of cytomegalovirus exposure and HLA in healthy donors. The CDR3 contains 15 residues. Per the germline V gene, CDR1 is MNHNS and CDR2 is SASEGT. V lost 6 bases to trimming and J lost 10 bases; unmatched junction nucleotides: 12. Generated by immunoSEQ multiplex PCR, the TCRdb table keeps only in-frame clones and is missing some. The sample shows under 200,000 clones, roughly 81% of them seen only once. The source material was PBMCs. The TCR comes from a woman younger than 45 in good health and CMV-seronegative. J is TRBJ1-6 and V is TRBV6-1, with 7 bases identical to TRBD1. CDR3 bases: TGTGCCAGCAGGCCCCTGGACAGGATCGGATCACCCCTCCACTTT. This codes for CASRPLDRIGSPLHF.